A selection of T cell receptor beta chains follows, all from one sample in a study of blood T cell repertoires in COVID-19. The method was immunoSEQ multiplex PCR; TCRdb's version includes in-frame clones alone and lacks a portion of them. The repertoire includes around 38,000 clones, about 88% of them detected once, and 60% to 70% sits in the top ten. Sequenced sample: peripheral blood. These receptor sequences come from an older man with acute or convalescent COVID-19. CDR3s include the opening cysteine and the closing phenylalanine or tryptophan. The D gene is left open where the match is weak. Where a row states a size, it is once, few, many or the class of an expanded clone; other rows omit it.

J,V,size,D,DNA,CDR3
TRBJ1-3,TRBV10-3,-,-,TGTGCCATCACAGACGGGGGAAACACCATATATTTT,CAITDGGNTIYF
TRBJ2-7,TRBV15,-,TRBD1,TGTGCCACCAGCAGAGATTTACAGGGGTCCCACGAGCAGTACTTC,CATSRDLQGSHEQYF
TRBJ2-5,TRBV30,few,TRBD2,TGTGCCTGGAGTCGGAGCGGGATCCAGGGAGAGACCCAGTACTTC,CAWSRSGIQGETQYF
TRBJ1-1,TRBV29-1,many,TRBD1,TGCAGCGTTACGGGACAGGGAAACCCTGAAGCTTTCTTT,CSVTGQGNPEAFF
TRBJ2-5,TRBV18,-,-,TGTGCCAGCTCACCCCTTGCAGGGGTGGGGGAGACCCAGTACTTC,CASSPLAGVGETQYF
TRBJ2-1,TRBV7-9,few,TRBD2,TGTGCCAGCAGCCGACGGGAGCGGGACTTCTACAATGAGCAGTTCTTC,CASSRRERDFYNEQFF
TRBJ2-5,TRBV19,few,-,TGTGCCAGTAGTCGGGGGCCCGGACAGGTTGGAGAGACCCAGTACTTC,CASSRGPGQVGETQYF
TRBJ2-7,TRBV28,-,TRBD1,TGTGCCAGTCTAGGACAGGGGGCCTACGAGCAGTACTTC,CASLGQGAYEQYF
TRBJ2-7,TRBV6-5,-,-,TGTGCCAGCACCCGGGATTTGGCACGATCCTACGAGCAGTACTTC,CASTRDLARSYEQYF
TRBJ2-1,TRBV7-2,once,TRBD2,TGTGCCAGCAGCTTAGGGGTATTAGCGGGCACCTACAATGAGCAGTTCTTC,CASSLGVLAGTYNEQFF
TRBJ2-2,TRBV6-2/TRBV6-3,few,TRBD2,TGTGCCAGCAGTTCTCCTAGCGGGGGGTTCGATTACACCGGGGAGCTGTTTTTT,CASSSPSGGFDYTGELFF
TRBJ2-1,TRBV29-1,-,TRBD2,TGCAGCGTGTCGACTAGCCGGACCAATGAGCAGTTCTTC,CSVSTSRTNEQFF
TRBJ2-7,TRBV24-1,-,-,TGTGCCACCAGGGTTCCATTTGCCGGGACTGAAAAATACGAGCAGTACTTC,CATRVPFAGTEKYEQYF
TRBJ2-3,TRBV6-1,-,TRBD2,TGTGCCAGCAGTGAAGCGACCGGGAGGGCCGCCTATACGCAGTATTTT,CASSEATGRAAYTQYF
TRBJ1-4,TRBV27,once,TRBD1,TGTGCCAGCAGTTCCCCCTCCCCAGGGGGCCCAACTAATGAAAAACTGTTTTTT,CASSSPSPGGPTNEKLFF
TRBJ2-5,TRBV18,-,-,TGTGCCAGCTCACCCGACGGGCAAGAGACCCAGTACTTC,CASSPDGQETQYF
TRBJ2-7,TRBV6-5,-,-,TGTGCCAGCAGTTACTCGCCTTGGGACTTTGAGCAGTACTTC,CASSYSPWDFEQYF
TRBJ2-7,TRBV4-3,-,TRBD1,TGCGCCAGCAGCCAAAGTGGGACAGGGTTCAACGAGCAGTACTTC,CASSQSGTGFNEQYF
TRBJ1-2,TRBV28,-,TRBD1,TGTGCCAGCAGTACCGACAGGGGGCCGGTTAGAGGCTACACCTTC,CASSTDRGPVRGYTF
TRBJ2-5,TRBV28,-,-,TGTGCCAGCAGTTTATTTCCCGGACAAGGGGAGACCCAGTACTTC,CASSLFPGQGETQYF
TRBJ1-4,TRBV7-2,-,-,TGTGCCAGCAGCTCGGGATTCACGCCGGCTAAACTGTTTTTT,CASSSGFTPAKLFF
TRBJ2-1,TRBV7-8,-,-,TGTGCCAGCAGCCTCCGGGGGACTGATAATGAGCAGTTCTTC,CASSLRGTDNEQFF
TRBJ2-2,TRBV14,once,-,TGTGCCAGCAGCCAAGTCTGGACAGCGAACACCGGGGAGCTGTTTTTT,CASSQVWTANTGELFF
TRBJ2-2,TRBV6-4,-,-,TGTGCCAGCAGCGCCTCCAGGGCTTCGAACACCGGGGAGCTGTTTTTT,CASSASRASNTGELFF
TRBJ2-7,TRBV10-3,-,-,TGTGCCATCAGTGAGTCGATAGGAGCCCCCTACGAGCAGTACTTC,CAISESIGAPYEQYF
TRBJ1-2,TRBV10-3,-,-,TGTGCCATCAGTGAGGAAAGGGGGAGTGGGAACTATGGCTACACCTTC,CAISEERGSGNYGYTF
TRBJ2-4,TRBV30,-,-,TGTGCCTGGGACCAAGGAGGGGCCAAAAACATTCAGTACTTC,CAWDQGGAKNIQYF
TRBJ2-1,TRBV28,-,-,TGTGCCAGCAGCTCATTAGCGGTCCCTTACAATGAGCAGTTCTTC,CASSSLAVPYNEQFF
TRBJ1-5,TRBV29-1,-,-,TGCAGCGTTGATTCCGGGGAGAATCAGCCCCAGCATTTT,CSVDSGENQPQHF